This T cell receptor (beta chain) was recovered during a study of neurological immune-mediated disorders. This clonotype was seen at least ten times. Its cognate antigen is unknown. Germline CDR1 and CDR2: SGHKS and YYEKEE (reference sequence). Between the trimmed V and J ends, which lost 0 bases and 4 bases, there was a span of 11 bases. The CDR3 sequence is 15 residues long. TCRdb called the 5' RACE reads again in MiXCR, with one record for every CDR3 protein. The profile shows about 27,000 distinct CDR3 sequences, approximately 21% of them singletons. Study findings and constraints: Private repertoires in all groups were suggested by the finding that expanded clones across subjects shared no CDR3 amino acid sequences.

The sample taken for sequencing was PBMCs. The chain joins TRBV5-5 to TRBJ2-1, with D perhaps matching TRBD2 (5 bases). The sequence was collected from a woman aged 55-70 years in good health. CDR3 region: CASSLVLAIYNEQFF. CDR3 in DNA: TGTGCCAGCAGCTTGGTGCTAGCCATATACAATGAGCAGTTCTTC.